This T cell receptor (beta chain) originates from a study of T cells in Graves' hyperthyroidism and ophthalmopathy. Ophthalmopathy cases scored 3 or more on the Clinical Activity Score and 4 or more on NOSPECS grade, with duration below 3 months. Deletions cut 4 bases from V and 6 bases from J, with 12 bases between. The germline gives CDR1 SEHNR, CDR2 FQNEAQ (reference sequence). This CDR3 has 13 residues. Notes on the study in general: Most thyroid clonotypes that were expanded above 0.001 also turned up in blood.

The source material, RNA transcripts, was used to amplify TCR beta CDR3 regions. First-round RT-PCR with HTBI primers amplified the TCR CDR3 region. Using its own MiXCR run on the multiplex PCR reads, TCRdb lists one record per CDR3 protein. The table lists roughly 500,000 distinct CDR3 sequences, about 16% of them singletons. Turning to this clonotype: Its cognate antigen is unknown.

The chain employs TRBV7-9 and TRBJ1-1, with no clear D. This receptor was obtained from a young woman with Graves' ophthalmopathy. The material sequenced was blood. For the CDR3, the DNA is TGTGCCAGCAGCTCCCCCCGGGTCTCTGAAGCTTTCTTT. Amino acid sequence: CASSSPRVSEAFF.